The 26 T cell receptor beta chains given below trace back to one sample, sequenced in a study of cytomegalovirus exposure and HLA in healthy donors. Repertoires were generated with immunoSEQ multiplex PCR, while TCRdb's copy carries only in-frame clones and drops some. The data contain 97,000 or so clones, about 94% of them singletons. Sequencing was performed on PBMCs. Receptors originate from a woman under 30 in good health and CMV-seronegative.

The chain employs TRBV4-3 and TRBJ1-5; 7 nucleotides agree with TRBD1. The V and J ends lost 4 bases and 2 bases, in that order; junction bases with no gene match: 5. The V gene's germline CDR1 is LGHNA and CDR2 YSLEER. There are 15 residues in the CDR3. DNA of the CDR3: TGCGCCAGCAGCCCAAGGACAGGAGGCAATCAGCCCCAGCATTTT. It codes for CASSPRTGGNQPQHF.

In nucleotides, the CDR3 is TGTGCCAGTAGTCCAACTAGCGAGGTGACGCAGTATTTT. It is translated as CASSPTSEVTQYF. The genes are TRBV19 and TRBJ2-3; 7 positions agree with TRBD2. J was trimmed by 9 bases and V by 5 bases; bases with no gene match: 8. Germline CDR1 LNHDA, CDR2 SQIVND (reference sequence). The CDR3 is made up of 13 amino acids.

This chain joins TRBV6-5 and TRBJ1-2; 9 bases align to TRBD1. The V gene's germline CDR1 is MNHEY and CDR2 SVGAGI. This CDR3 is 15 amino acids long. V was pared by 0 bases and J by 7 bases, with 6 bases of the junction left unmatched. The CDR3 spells CASSYSQGQGTGYTF. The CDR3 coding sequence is TGTGCCAGCAGTTACTCCCAGGGACAGGGTACTGGCTACACCTTC.

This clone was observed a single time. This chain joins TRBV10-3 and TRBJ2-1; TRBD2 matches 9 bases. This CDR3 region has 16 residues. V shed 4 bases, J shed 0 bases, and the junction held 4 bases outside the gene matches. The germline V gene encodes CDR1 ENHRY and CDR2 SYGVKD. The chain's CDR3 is CAISADSGSSYNEQFF. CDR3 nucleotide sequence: TGTGCCATCAGTGCGGATAGCGGGAGCTCCTACAATGAGCAGTTCTTC.

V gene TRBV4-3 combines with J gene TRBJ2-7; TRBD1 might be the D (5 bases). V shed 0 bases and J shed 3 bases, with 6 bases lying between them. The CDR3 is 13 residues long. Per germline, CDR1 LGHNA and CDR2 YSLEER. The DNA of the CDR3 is TGCGCCAGCAGCCAAGACAGGGTCTACGAGCAGTACTTC. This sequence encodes CASSQDRVYEQYF.

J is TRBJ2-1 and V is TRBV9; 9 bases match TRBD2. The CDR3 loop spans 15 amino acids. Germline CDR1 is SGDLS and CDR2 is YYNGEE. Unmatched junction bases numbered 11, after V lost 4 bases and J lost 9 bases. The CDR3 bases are TGTGCCAGCAGCCCTGAAGGGCTAGCGGGATCTGAGCAGTTCTTC. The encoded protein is CASSPEGLAGSEQFF.

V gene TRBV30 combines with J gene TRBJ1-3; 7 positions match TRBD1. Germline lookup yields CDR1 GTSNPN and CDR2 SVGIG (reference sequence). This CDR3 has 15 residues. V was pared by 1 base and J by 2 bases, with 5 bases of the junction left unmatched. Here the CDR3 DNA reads TGTGCCTGGAGTGCAGGGGGACTTGCTGGAAACACCATATATTTT. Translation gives CAWSAGGLAGNTIYF. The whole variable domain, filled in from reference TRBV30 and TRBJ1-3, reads SQTIHQWPATLVQPVGSPLSLECTVEGTSNPNLYWYRQAAGRGLQLLFYSVGIGQISSEVPQNLSASRPQDRQFILSSKKLLLSDSGFYLCAWSAGGLAGNTIYFGEGSWLTVV.

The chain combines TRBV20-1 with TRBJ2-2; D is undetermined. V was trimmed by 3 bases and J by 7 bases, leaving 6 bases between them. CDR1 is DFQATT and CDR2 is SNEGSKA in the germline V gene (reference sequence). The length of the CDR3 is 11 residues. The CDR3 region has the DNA TGCAGTGCTAGGGTCAGCGGGGAGCTGTTTTTT. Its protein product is CSARVSGELFF.

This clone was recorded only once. CDR3 sequence (DNA): TGCGCCAGCAGCCCCGGGACAGGGGGCGCCTACGAGCAGTACTTC. This encodes CASSPGTGGAYEQYF. This chain uses TRBV5-1 with TRBJ2-7; 12 positions match TRBD1. The CDR3 is 15 amino acids. Germline V gene sequence: CDR1 SGHRS, CDR2 YFSETQ. With 4 bases clipped from V and 2 bases from J, the junction kept 4 bases outside the gene matches.

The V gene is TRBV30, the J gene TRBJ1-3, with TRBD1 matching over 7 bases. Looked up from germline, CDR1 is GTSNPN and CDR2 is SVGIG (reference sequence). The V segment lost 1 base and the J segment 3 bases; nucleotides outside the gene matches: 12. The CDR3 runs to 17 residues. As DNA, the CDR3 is TGTGCCTGGAGTGGGGGACGACAGGGTTTAGGTGGAAACACCATATATTTT. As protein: CAWSGGRQGLGGNTIYF. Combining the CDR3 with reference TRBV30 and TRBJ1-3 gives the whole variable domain SQTIHQWPATLVQPVGSPLSLECTVEGTSNPNLYWYRQAAGRGLQLLFYSVGIGQISSEVPQNLSASRPQDRQFILSSKKLLLSDSGFYLCAWSGGRQGLGGNTIYFGEGSWLTVV.

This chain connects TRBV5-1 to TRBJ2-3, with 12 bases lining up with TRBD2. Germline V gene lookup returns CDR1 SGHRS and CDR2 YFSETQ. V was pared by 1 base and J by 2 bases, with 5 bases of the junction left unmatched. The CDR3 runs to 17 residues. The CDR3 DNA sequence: TGCGCCAGCAGCTTGAGGCTAGCGGGAGGGGTCACAGATACGCAGTATTTT. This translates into CASSLRLAGGVTDTQYF.

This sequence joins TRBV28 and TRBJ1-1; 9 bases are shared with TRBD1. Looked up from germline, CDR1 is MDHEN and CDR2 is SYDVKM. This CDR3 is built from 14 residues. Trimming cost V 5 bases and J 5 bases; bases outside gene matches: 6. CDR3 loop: CASSNRGRETEAFF. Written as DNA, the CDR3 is TGTGCCAGCAGTAACAGGGGGCGAGAAACTGAAGCTTTCTTT.

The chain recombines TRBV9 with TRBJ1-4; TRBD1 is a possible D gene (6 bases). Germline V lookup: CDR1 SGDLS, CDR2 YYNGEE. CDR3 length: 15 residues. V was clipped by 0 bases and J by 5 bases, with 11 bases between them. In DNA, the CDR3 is TGTGCCAGCAGCGTAGAAGGGGGAAAGAATGAAAAACTGTTTTTT. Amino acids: CASSVEGGKNEKLFF.

The CDR3 nucleotides are TGCGCCAGCAGCCCGCCTTGGGGACTAGCGGGGGGTGATGAGCAGTTCTTC. Amino acid sequence: CASSPPWGLAGGDEQFF. The chain combines TRBV5-1 with TRBJ2-1, with 15 bases matching TRBD2. V shed 4 bases and J 8 bases; nucleotides not matched to a gene: 10. The length of the CDR3 is 17 residues. Germline CDR1 is SGHRS and CDR2 is YFSETQ.

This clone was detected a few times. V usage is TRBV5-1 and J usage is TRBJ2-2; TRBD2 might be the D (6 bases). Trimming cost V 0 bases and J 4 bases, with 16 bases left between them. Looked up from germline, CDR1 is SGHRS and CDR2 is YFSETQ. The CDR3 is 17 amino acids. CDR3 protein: CASSLAPAGGITGELFF. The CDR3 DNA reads TGCGCCAGCAGCTTGGCCCCGGCAGGAGGGATCACCGGGGAGCTGTTTTTT.

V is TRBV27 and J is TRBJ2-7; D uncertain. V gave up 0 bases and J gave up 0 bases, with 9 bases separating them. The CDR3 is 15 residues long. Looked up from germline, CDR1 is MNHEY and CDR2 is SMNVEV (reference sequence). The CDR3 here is CASSLSGSLSYEQYF. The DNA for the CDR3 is TGTGCCAGCAGTTTATCGGGCAGCCTCTCCTACGAGCAGTACTTC.

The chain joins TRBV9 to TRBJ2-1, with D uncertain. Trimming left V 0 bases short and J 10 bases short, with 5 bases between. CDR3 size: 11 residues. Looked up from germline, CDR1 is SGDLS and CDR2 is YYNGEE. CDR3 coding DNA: TGTGCCAGCAGCGTAGCACAGGAGCAGTTCTTC. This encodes CASSVAQEQFF.

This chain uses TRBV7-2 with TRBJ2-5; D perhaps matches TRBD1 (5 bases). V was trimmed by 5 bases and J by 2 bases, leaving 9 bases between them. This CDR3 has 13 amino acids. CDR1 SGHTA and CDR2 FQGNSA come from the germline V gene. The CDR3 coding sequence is TGTGCCAGCAGCCTCCGACAGCAAGAGACCCAGTACTTC. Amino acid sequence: CASSLRQQETQYF.

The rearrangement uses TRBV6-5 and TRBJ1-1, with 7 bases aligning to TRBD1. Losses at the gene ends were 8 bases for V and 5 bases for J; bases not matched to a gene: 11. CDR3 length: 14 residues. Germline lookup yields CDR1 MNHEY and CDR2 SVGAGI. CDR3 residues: CASDTGAPGTEAFF. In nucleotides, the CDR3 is TGTGCCAGCGACACAGGGGCCCCTGGGACTGAAGCTTTCTTT.

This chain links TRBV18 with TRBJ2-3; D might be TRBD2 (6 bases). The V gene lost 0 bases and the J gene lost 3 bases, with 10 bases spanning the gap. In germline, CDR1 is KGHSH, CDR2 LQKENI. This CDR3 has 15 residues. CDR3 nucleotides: TGTGCCAGCTCACCACCTCGGCGGGGAACAGATACGCAGTATTTT. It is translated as CASSPPRRGTDTQYF.

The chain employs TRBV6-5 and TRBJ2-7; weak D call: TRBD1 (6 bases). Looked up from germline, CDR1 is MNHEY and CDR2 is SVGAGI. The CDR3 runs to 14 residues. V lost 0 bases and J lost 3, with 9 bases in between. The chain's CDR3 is CASSYSAGDYEQYF. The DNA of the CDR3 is TGTGCCAGCAGTTACTCCGCAGGGGACTACGAGCAGTACTTC.

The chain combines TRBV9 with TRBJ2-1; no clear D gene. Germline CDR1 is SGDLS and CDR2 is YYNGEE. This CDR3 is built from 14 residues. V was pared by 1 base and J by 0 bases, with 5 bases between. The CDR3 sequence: CASSVSSSYNEQFF. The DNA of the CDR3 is TGTGCCAGCAGCGTATCTAGCTCCTACAATGAGCAGTTCTTC.

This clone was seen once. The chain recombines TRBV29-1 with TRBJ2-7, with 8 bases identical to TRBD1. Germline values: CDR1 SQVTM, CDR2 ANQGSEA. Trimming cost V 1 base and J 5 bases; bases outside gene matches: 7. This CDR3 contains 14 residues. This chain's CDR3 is CSVEGRTGINEQYF. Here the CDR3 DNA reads TGCAGCGTTGAAGGACGGACAGGGATCAACGAGCAGTACTTC.

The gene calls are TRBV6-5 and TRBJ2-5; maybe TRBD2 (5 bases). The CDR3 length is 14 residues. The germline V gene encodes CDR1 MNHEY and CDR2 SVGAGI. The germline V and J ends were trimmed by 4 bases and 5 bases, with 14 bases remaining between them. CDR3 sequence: CASSSPGGGETQYF. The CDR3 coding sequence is TGTGCCAGCAGTTCCCCAGGCGGCGGGGAGACCCAGTACTTC.

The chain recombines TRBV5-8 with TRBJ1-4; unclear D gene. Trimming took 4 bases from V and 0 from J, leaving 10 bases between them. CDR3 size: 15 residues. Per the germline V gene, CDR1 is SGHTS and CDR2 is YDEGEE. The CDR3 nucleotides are TGTGCCAGCAGCGCTGGCCTGGCAACTAATGAAAAACTGTTTTTT. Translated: CASSAGLATNEKLFF.

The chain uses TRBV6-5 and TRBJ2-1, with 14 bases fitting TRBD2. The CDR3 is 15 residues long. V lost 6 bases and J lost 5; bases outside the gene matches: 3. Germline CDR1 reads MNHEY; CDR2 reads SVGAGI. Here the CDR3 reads CASSGLAGGNNEQFF. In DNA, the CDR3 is TGTGCCAGCAGCGGACTAGCGGGGGGTAACAATGAGCAGTTCTTC.